One sample yielded the 25 T cell receptor beta chains listed below, sequenced in a study of blood T cell repertoires in COVID-19 (dated by TCRdb to about 2020). Library preparation was by the immunoSEQ multiplex PCR assay. TCRdb stores this immuneACCESS table with in-frame sequences only. Part of the clones is absent; in the studies checked, under half of the shortfall reflects unresolved V genes, and no reason is known for the rest. The sample table lists 200,000 or so clones, around four fifths of them with a count of one. The ten biggest clones cover roughly 5.1% of the sample. Sequencing was carried out using peripheral blood. All receptors derive from a young woman with acute or convalescent COVID-19.

The CDR3 DNA sequence: TGTGCCAGCATCCCGGGACTAGCGGATATCACAGATACGCAGTATTTT. Translating it yields CASIPGLADITDTQYF. The chain carries TRBV5-6 and TRBJ2-3; 11 positions agree with TRBD2. Germline CDR1 is SGHDT and CDR2 is YYEEEE. The CDR3 extends over 16 amino acids. The V segment lost 6 bases and the J segment 2 bases; nucleotides outside the gene matches: 8. The full variable domain, rest sourced from reference TRBV5-6 and TRBJ2-3, is DAGVTQSPTHLIKTRGQQVTLRCSPKSGHDTVSWYQQALGQGPQFIFQYYEEEERQRGNFPDRFSGHQFPNYSSELNVNALLLGDSALYLCASIPGLADITDTQYFGPGTRLTVL.

The chain links TRBV15 to TRBJ1-1; TRBD1 might be the D (5 bases). Germline V gene lookup returns CDR1 LNHNV and CDR2 YYDKDF (reference sequence). V lost 3 bases to trimming and J lost 11 bases, with 13 bases between them. CDR3 length equals 12 residues. The CDR3 is CATSSDSPRAFF. The CDR3, as DNA: TGTGCCACCAGCAGTGACAGCCCTCGGGCTTTCTTT.

The genes are TRBV19 and TRBJ2-1; 9 bases align to TRBD2. Per the germline V gene, CDR1 is LNHDA and CDR2 is SQIVND (reference sequence). V shed 5 bases, J shed 7 bases, and the junction held 3 bases outside the gene matches. The CDR3 contains 13 residues. In DNA form, the CDR3 reads TGTGCCAGTAGTCGGCGGGAGGGGAATGAGCAGTTCTTC. It translates to CASSRREGNEQFF.

J is TRBJ2-5 and V is TRBV12-3 or TRBV12-4; maybe TRBD2 (6 bases). The V end lost 6 bases, the J end lost 1 base, and 9 bases lay between the germline ends. The CDR3 has 13 residues. Written as DNA, the CDR3 is TGTGCCAGCAGCCGACTAGTCCAAGAGACCCAGTACTTC. Amino acid sequence: CASSRLVQETQYF.

This clone has more than one count but fewer than ten. The J gene is TRBJ2-1, the V gene TRBV19; TRBD2 aligns across 7 bases. The CDR3 is 12 residues long. The germline V gene encodes CDR1 LNHDA and CDR2 SQIVND (reference sequence). Trimming took 7 bases from V and 12 from J; bases not matched to a gene: 9. CDR3 DNA sequence: TGTGCCAGTAACAGCGGGATCATCGGGCAGTTCTTC. Protein product: CASNSGIIGQFF. Full variable domain (outside the CDR3, taken from reference TRBV19 and TRBJ2-1): DGGITQSPKYLFRKEGQNVTLSCEQNLNHDAMYWYRQDPGQGLRLIYYSQIVNDFQKGDIAEGYSVSREKKESFPLTVTSAQKNPTAFYLCASNSGIIGQFFGPGTRLTVL.

The chain uses TRBV7-9 and TRBJ2-1; 7 bases align to TRBD1. CDR1 and CDR2 from the germline V gene are SEHNR and FQNEAQ (reference sequence). Losses at the gene ends were 5 bases for V and 4 bases for J; bases not matched to a gene: 11. The CDR3 has 16 residues. The CDR3 DNA reads as TGTGCCAGCAGCCTACAGGGACAGACCCTGTACAATGAGCAGTTCTTC. It codes for CASSLQGQTLYNEQFF.

The chain links TRBV5-1 to TRBJ2-1; weak D call: TRBD1 (6 bases). V was pared by 5 bases and J by 5 bases, with 20 bases between. The CDR3 totals 16 residues. In germline, CDR1 is SGHRS, CDR2 YFSETQ. The CDR3 sequence: CASRPGHNLFDNEQFF. CDR3 in DNA: TGCGCCAGCAGGCCGGGACACAATCTCTTTGACAATGAGCAGTTCTTC. Full variable domain (outside the CDR3, taken from reference TRBV5-1 and TRBJ2-1): KAGVTQTPRYLIKTRGQQVTLSCSPISGHRSVSWYQQTPGQGLQFLFEYFSETQRNKGNFPGRFSGRQFSNSRSEMNVSTLELGDSALYLCASRPGHNLFDNEQFFGPGTRLTVL.

The V call is TRBV14, the J call TRBJ2-1, with a possible D match to TRBD2 (6 bases). V lost 1 base and J 6 bases, leaving 10 bases between the germline ends. Germline assignment: CDR1 SGHDN and CDR2 FVKESK. The CDR3 consists of 14 residues. The CDR3 nucleotides are TGTGCCAGCAGCCAAGCCCTAGCGCTCAATGAGCAGTTCTTC. This codes for CASSQALALNEQFF.

This clone was observed a single time. The genes are TRBV5-8 and TRBJ1-2, with D unresolved. This CDR3 is built from 13 residues. Germline V lookup: CDR1 SGHTS, CDR2 YDEGEE. V was clipped by 0 bases and J by 8 bases, with 11 bases between them. The CDR3 loop is CASSLVLSKGYTF. Written as DNA, the CDR3 is TGTGCCAGCAGCTTGGTTCTGTCTAAGGGCTACACCTTC. The whole variable domain, remainder taken from reference TRBV5-8 and TRBJ1-2, is EAGVTQSPTHLIKTRGQQATLRCSPISGHTSVYWYQQALGLGLQFLLWYDEGEERNRGNFPPRFSGRQFPNYSSELNVNALELEDSALYLCASSLVLSKGYTFGSGTRLTVV.

The rearrangement links TRBV5-1 to TRBJ2-3; 11 bases align to TRBD2. Germline CDR1 and CDR2: SGHRS and YFSETQ. V shed 4 bases and J 3 bases; nucleotides not matched to a gene: 10. The CDR3 runs 17 residues. CDR3: CASSAKPLAGETDTQYF. Here the CDR3 DNA reads TGCGCCAGCAGCGCAAAACCACTAGCGGGGGAGACAGATACGCAGTATTTT.

The chain uses TRBV6-5 and TRBJ2-7, with D uncertain. V gave up 3 bases and J gave up 4 bases, with 10 bases separating them. The germline V gene encodes CDR1 MNHEY and CDR2 SVGAGI. This CDR3 comprises 13 residues. The CDR3 loop is CASSYAAAYEQYF. The CDR3 nucleotides are TGTGCCAGCAGTTATGCGGCAGCATACGAGCAGTACTTC.

V and J are TRBV10-3 and TRBJ1-6; 7 bases agree with TRBD1. Trimming took 4 bases from V and 7 from J; bases not matched to a gene: 4. The CDR3 consists of 14 residues. Germline assignment: CDR1 ENHRY and CDR2 SYGVKD. The DNA for the CDR3 is TGTGCCATCAGTGGTACAGGGGTAAATTCACCCCTCCACTTT. Translating it yields CAISGTGVNSPLHF.

The V call is TRBV5-1, the J call TRBJ2-7; tentatively, D is TRBD2 (6 bases). V shed 0 bases and J shed 5 bases, with 15 bases lying between them. The CDR3 runs to 15 residues. The germline CDR1 and CDR2 sequences are SGHRS and YFSETQ. The CDR3 loop reads CASSLGLTGVHEQYF. CDR3 sequence (DNA): TGCGCCAGCAGCTTGGGACTTACGGGAGTCCACGAGCAGTACTTC.

The chain links TRBV12-3 or TRBV12-4 to TRBJ1-5; tentative D call: TRBD1 (5 bases). The CDR3 extends over 13 amino acids. The V end was cut by 6 bases, the J end by 6 bases, with 12 bases between. In nucleotides, the CDR3 is TGTGCCAGCAGACCGGGGGGGGGTCAGCCCCAGCATTTT. Protein product: CASRPGGGQPQHF.

The chain couples TRBV7-2 to TRBJ2-5; D gene ambiguous. Per the germline V gene, CDR1 is SGHTA and CDR2 is FQGNSA. Trimming stripped 3 bases from V and 5 bases from J, with 10 bases between. The CDR3 has 13 residues. The CDR3 DNA sequence: TGTGCCAGCAGCTTTAGTTCGCGGGAGACCCAGTACTTC. Translation gives CASSFSSRETQYF.

The chain recombines TRBV19 with TRBJ2-3; 7 positions agree with TRBD1. Trimming cost V 4 bases and J 3 bases; bases outside gene matches: 7. In germline, CDR1 is LNHDA, CDR2 SQIVND (reference sequence). The CDR3 length is 15 residues. The CDR3: CASSTEGAGTDTQYF. The CDR3, as DNA: TGTGCCAGTAGTACAGAGGGGGCAGGAACAGATACGCAGTATTTT.

The rearrangement uses TRBV4-1 and TRBJ2-7; 10 bases agree with TRBD1. Trimming took 5 bases from V and 5 from J; bases not matched to a gene: 9. CDR3 length: 15 residues. The germline CDR1 and CDR2 sequences are MGHRA and YSYEKL. CDR3 bases: TGCGCCAGCAGCGAGACCCGGGACAGGGGCCACGAGCAGTACTTC. It is translated as CASSETRDRGHEQYF.

The chain carries TRBV3-1 (or the pseudogene TRBV3-2) and TRBJ1-5; tentatively, D is TRBD1 (5 bases). V lost 1 base and J 5 bases, leaving 12 bases between the germline ends. This CDR3 has 15 amino acids. Per germline, CDR1 LGHDT and CDR2 YNNKEL (reference sequence). CDR3 sequence: CASSQAQGGYQPQHF. DNA of the CDR3: TGTGCCAGCAGCCAAGCTCAGGGAGGGTATCAGCCCCAGCATTTT.

The rearrangement links TRBV12-3 or TRBV12-4 to TRBJ1-1, with 9 bases matching TRBD1. The V and J ends lost 3 bases and 10 bases, in that order; junction bases with no gene match: 6. The CDR3 length is 13 residues. In nucleotides, the CDR3 is TGTGCCAGCAGTTTGGGACAGGGCGGGACAGCTTTCTTT. Its protein product is CASSLGQGGTAFF.

This clone was seen a single time. The chain employs TRBV4-2 and TRBJ2-3, with D tentatively TRBD1 (6 bases). The V end was cut by 4 bases, the J end by 2 bases, with 22 bases between. This CDR3 spans 18 amino acids. CDR1 LGHNA and CDR2 YNFKEQ come from the germline V gene. The CDR3 region is CASSREATGQLSTDTQYF. CDR3 nucleotide sequence: TGTGCCAGCAGCCGAGAGGCGACAGGTCAACTCTCCACAGATACGCAGTATTTT.

This clone showed up just a few times. The chain is built from TRBV4-1 and TRBJ1-1, with D hard to call. The ends were cut back, 0 bases at V and 2 bases at J, with 7 bases in the middle. The CDR3 is made up of 14 amino acids. The germline V gene encodes CDR1 MGHRA and CDR2 YSYEKL. The CDR3, as DNA: TGCGCCAGCAGCCAAGATAGCCCTAACACTGAAGCTTTCTTT. Its translation: CASSQDSPNTEAFF.

This sequence joins TRBV5-1 and TRBJ1-2; a possible D gene is TRBD1 (5 bases). Looked up from germline, CDR1 is SGHRS and CDR2 is YFSETQ. Between the trimmed V and J ends, which lost 0 bases and 8 bases, there was a span of 14 bases. The CDR3 length is 14 residues. CDR3 nucleotides: TGCGCCAGCAGCTTGGAGGCAGGGATAAAGGGCTACACCTTC. It codes for CASSLEAGIKGYTF.

The chain uses TRBV6-6 and TRBJ1-2, with D possibly matching TRBD1 (5 bases). The germline V gene has CDR1 MNHNY and CDR2 SVGAGI (reference sequence). CDR3 size: 12 residues. Trimming stripped 4 bases from V and 7 bases from J, with 10 bases between. The DNA of the CDR3 is TGTGCCAGCAGTTCGGAAGGGGCTGGCTACACCTTC. This codes for CASSSEGAGYTF.

The gene calls are TRBV10-1 and TRBJ2-4, with no clear D. The V gene lost 5 bases and the J gene lost 6 bases, with 8 bases spanning the gap. The CDR3 loop spans 12 amino acids. Germline CDR1 reads WNHNN; CDR2 reads SYGVQD (reference sequence). Here the CDR3 reads CASSSTGNIQYF. The CDR3 nucleotides are TGCGCCAGCAGTTCAACGGGAAACATTCAGTACTTC.

The J gene is TRBJ1-2, the V gene TRBV12-3 or TRBV12-4; possible D gene TRBD1, 6 bases. The V end lost 2 bases, the J end lost 8 bases, and 9 bases lay between the germline ends. The CDR3 loop spans 12 amino acids. The CDR3 DNA reads TGTGCCAGCAGTTTATCTGGGGGCGGCTACACCTTC. Its protein is CASSLSGGGYTF.